The subject of this entry is one T cell receptor (beta chain). MiXCR was run by TCRdb on the PCR reads, yielding one entry per CDR3 protein. Counted here are about 20,000 distinct CDR3 sequences, around half occurring once; the ten biggest clones make up approximately 24%. These data are taken from a study of CD4 and CD8 cells across lung adenocarcinoma regions. V lost 0 bases to trimming and J lost 1 base; unmatched junction nucleotides: 5. Germline CDR1 and CDR2: MNHNS and SASEGT. The CDR3 is 16 amino acids. The patients had localized lung adenocarcinoma, a non-small cell subtype. Sequencing used CD8+ T cells from the center of a lung tumor. This sequence was found in a female donor with lung adenocarcinoma. The CD4 and CD8 labels of this study may be unreliable. The J gene is TRBJ2-5, the V gene TRBV6-1, with 7 bases matching TRBD1. The CDR3 region is CASSEAQTGSQETQYF. For the CDR3, the DNA is TGTGCCAGCAGTGAAGCCCAGACAGGGAGCCAAGAGACCCAGTACTTC.